Below, one T cell receptor beta chain is given with its context. TCRdb independently ran MiXCR on the 5' RACE reads; one entry per CDR3 protein. The repertoire holds 400,000 or so distinct CDR3 sequences, around 18% seen once, with approximately 8.4% in the top ten. This sample is part of a study of T-cell memory formation after mild COVID-19. Sequences were obtained from PBMCs or a T cell subset sorted from them (not recorded which). The sequence derives from an adult woman who had mild COVID-19 (a few samples of this study predate the infection). Cell type and time point are not known.

The CDR3, as DNA: TGTGCCACCAGTGATTCCCAGACCAACTCCTACGAGCAGTACTTC. It yields the protein CATSDSQTNSYEQYF. The V gene is TRBV24-1, the J gene TRBJ2-7; D ambiguous. Trimming removed 2 bases from V and 0 bases from J, with 10 bases in between. Germline V gene lookup returns CDR1 KGHDR and CDR2 SFDVKD. The CDR3 contains 15 residues.